This T cell receptor beta chain was identified during a study of blood T cells in healthy people across ages. Looking at the study overall: Capture by template switching was about one barcoded beta molecule per two T cells.

This clonotype was counted between two and nine times. V shed 7 bases and J 0 bases; nucleotides not matched to a gene: 7. CDR1 MNHEY and CDR2 SMNVEV come from the germline V gene (reference sequence). The CDR3 is 15 residues long. Together with a sample-barcoded 5' primer, a J-beta primer mix was included in a second PCR lasting about 7 to 11 cycles. The authors tagged each cDNA molecule using a template-switch adaptor with 12 random nucleotides. TCRdb re-called the 5' RACE reads with MiXCR, one entry per CDR3 protein. The data contain hundreds of thousands of distinct CDR3 sequences, approximately 65% of them singletons. Total RNA, at least 5 micrograms per sample, was extracted from PBMCs.

This rearrangement joins TRBV27 to TRBJ1-1, with 8 bases that match TRBD1. The sample taken for sequencing was blood. This clonotype originated in a man aged 25-45 years in good health. CDR3 residues: CASTRAGGMNTEAFF. CDR3 sequence (DNA): TGTGCCAGCACTCGAGCAGGGGGCATGAACACTGAAGCTTTCTTT.